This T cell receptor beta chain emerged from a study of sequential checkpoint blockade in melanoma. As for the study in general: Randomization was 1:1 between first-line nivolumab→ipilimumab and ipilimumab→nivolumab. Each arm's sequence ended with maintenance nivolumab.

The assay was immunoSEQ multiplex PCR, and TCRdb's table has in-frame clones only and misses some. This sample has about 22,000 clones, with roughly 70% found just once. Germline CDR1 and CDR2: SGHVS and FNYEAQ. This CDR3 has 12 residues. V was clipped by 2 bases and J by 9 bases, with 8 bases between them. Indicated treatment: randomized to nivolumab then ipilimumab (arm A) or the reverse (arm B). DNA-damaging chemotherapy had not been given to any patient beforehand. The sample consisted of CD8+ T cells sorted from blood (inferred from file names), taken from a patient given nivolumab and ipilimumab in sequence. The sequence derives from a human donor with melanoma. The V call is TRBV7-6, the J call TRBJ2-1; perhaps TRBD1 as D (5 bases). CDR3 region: CASSLKGFEQFF. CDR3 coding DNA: TGTGCCAGCAGCTTAAAGGGGTTTGAGCAGTTCTTC.